Listed below are T cell receptor beta chains from one sample, sequenced in a study of CD8+CD57+ T cells in acquired aplastic anemia. Using its own MiXCR run on the reads, TCRdb lists one record per CDR3 protein. The sample contains around 170,000 distinct CDR3 sequences, 63% of which appear only once. Sequenced material: sorted CD4+, CD8+, or CD8+CD57+ T cells (not recorded which) from PBMCs. The source is a human donor in good health. Both conserved end residues are part of each CDR3. A D gene is named only where the DNA matches it firmly. Rows may omit the clone size; those that give it use once, few, many or a size class.

V	size	length	D	J	CDR3	DNA
TRBV28	.	14	TRBD2	TRBJ2-7	CASTLGDYPYEQYF	TGTGCCAGCACCTTAGGGGACTATCCCTACGAGCAGTACTTC
TRBV19	.	13	.	TRBJ1-4	CASPPRHNEKLFF	TGTGCCAGTCCCCCAAGACACAATGAAAAACTGTTTTTT
TRBV29-1	once	13	.	TRBJ2-6	CSASAPGANVLTF	TGCAGCGCCAGCGCCCCTGGGGCCAACGTCCTGACTTTC
TRBV25-1	.	16	TRBD1	TRBJ1-6	CASKETGGSYNSPLHF	TGTGCCAGCAAGGAGACAGGGGGCTCATATAATTCACCCCTCCACTTT
TRBV11-3	.	12	.	TRBJ2-5	CASSLRSETQYF	TGTGCCAGCAGCTTAAGGTCGGAGACCCAGTACTTC
TRBV2	once	14	TRBD1	TRBJ1-6	CASSGPGGNSPLHF	TGTGCCAGCAGTGGTCCAGGGGGAAATTCACCCCTCCACTTT
TRBV9	once	14	.	TRBJ1-6	CASSVKGGGSPLHF	TGTGCCAGCAGCGTAAAGGGGGGGGGGTCACCCCTCCACTTT
TRBV20-1	.	11	.	TRBJ2-1	CSASSLYEQFF	TGCAGTGCTAGTTCGCTGTATGAGCAGTTCTTC
TRBV5-8	many	16	.	TRBJ1-1	CASSPSLGGWGTEAFF	TGTGCCAGCAGCCCTAGTCTTGGGGGTTGGGGGACTGAAGCTTTCTTT
TRBV9	.	13	TRBD2	TRBJ2-3	CASSGPTSDEQYF	TGTGCCAGCAGCGGCCCGACTAGCGATGAGCAGTATTTT
TRBV18	.	15	TRBD1	TRBJ1-1	CASSPHTGENTEAFF	TGTGCCAGCTCACCACATACAGGGGAAAACACTGAAGCTTTCTTT
TRBV4-1	.	15	TRBD2	TRBJ2-3	CASSLFGGGADTQYF	TGCGCCAGCAGCCTATTTGGGGGAGGGGCAGATACGCAGTATTTT
TRBV10-3	.	15	.	TRBJ1-3	CAISTGRLSGNTIYF	TGTGCCATCAGCACCGGACGGCTCTCTGGAAACACCATATATTTT
TRBV20-1	many	12	.	TRBJ2-3	CSARPVWDTQYF	TGCAGTGCTAGACCGGTATGGGATACGCAGTATTTT
TRBV19	.	15	.	TRBJ1-1	CASNHAMKGNTEAFF	TGTGCCAGTAACCACGCGATGAAGGGGAACACTGAAGCTTTCTTT
TRBV12-3/TRBV12-4	.	12	.	TRBJ1-2	CASSLGVRGYTF	TGTGCCAGCAGTTTAGGGGTGCGTGGCTACACCTTC
TRBV2	many	18	TRBD2	TRBJ2-7	CASGEGLAEGGFSYEQYF	TGTGCCAGCGGAGAGGGACTAGCGGAGGGTGGCTTCTCCTACGAGCAGTACTTC
TRBV7-3	.	14	.	TRBJ2-5	CASSEGGSQETQYF	TGTGCCAGCAGTGAAGGCGGGTCCCAAGAGACCCAGTACTTC
TRBV5-6	many	15	.	TRBJ1-2	CASSLGGSGNYGYTF	TGTGCCAGCAGCTTGGGGGGTTCGGGGAACTATGGCTACACCTTC
TRBV20-1	once	11	TRBD1	TRBJ2-7	CSASDRDEQYF	TGCAGTGCTAGCGACAGGGACGAGCAGTACTTC
TRBV4-1	many	15	TRBD1	TRBJ1-5	CASSQTGTGNQPQHF	TGCGCCAGCAGCCAAACCGGGACAGGCAATCAGCCCCAGCATTTT
TRBV7-2	.	15	.	TRBJ2-6	CASSHGSSGANVLTF	TGTGCCAGCAGCCACGGTAGCTCTGGGGCCAACGTCCTGACTTTC
TRBV9	.	13	.	TRBJ1-2	CASSVQAEYGYTF	TGTGCCAGCAGCGTACAAGCCGAGTATGGCTACACCTTC
TRBV5-5	.	18	TRBD2	TRBJ2-7	CASSLAGGRSAGEDEQYF	TGTGCCAGCAGCTTGGCGGGGGGGCGCTCAGCGGGAGAGGACGAGCAGTACTTC
TRBV7-2	.	15	TRBD2	TRBJ2-5	CASSPAAGGIETQYF	TGTGCCAGCAGCCCCGCGGCGGGGGGCATAGAGACCCAGTACTTC
TRBV20-1	few	12	.	TRBJ2-5	CSAGGLQETQYF	TGCAGTGCTGGTGGACTGCAAGAGACCCAGTACTTC
TRBV5-1	.	15	.	TRBJ1-1	CASSLGISRGREAFF	TGCGCCAGCAGCTTGGGGATTTCCAGGGGCAGAGAAGCTTTCTTT
TRBV2	.	15	TRBD1	TRBJ2-3	CASTQGVSGTDTQYF	TGTGCCAGCACTCAGGGGGTAAGCGGCACAGATACGCAGTATTTT